This entry features one T cell receptor beta chain sequence. Assay used: immunoSEQ multiplex PCR; TCRdb lists only in-frame clones, some missing. The sample has 100,000 to 150,000 clones, approximately 90% seen once. The data originate from a study of control samples from healthy donors and cancer patients. The germline CDR1 and CDR2 sequences are ENHRY and SYGVKD. This CDR3 contains 13 residues. The V end lost 4 bases, the J end lost 3 bases, and 9 bases lay between the germline ends. Source material: blood. This clonotype was obtained from a man between 18 and 35 years old in good health. V usage is TRBV10-3 and J usage is TRBJ2-5; D may be TRBD2 (5 bases). Here the CDR3 DNA reads TGTGCCATCAGTGGGACGAGGGAAGAGACCCAGTACTTC. This gives the protein CAISGTREETQYF.